One sample yielded the 8 T cell receptor beta chains listed below, sequenced in a study of technical replicates of blood from several donors. This table comes from immunoSEQ multiplex PCR, and its TCRdb copy is limited to in-frame clones, with some not included. This sample has around 80,000 clones; roughly 98% occur once, and the top ten carry approximately 0.15%. Sequenced: T cells isolated from PBMCs. These receptors were collected from a human donor in good health.

The V call is TRBV7-2, the J call TRBJ2-1, with TRBD2 matching 8 bases. V was clipped by 1 base and J by 6 bases; unmatched bases: 2. The CDR3 spans 14 residues. Germline CDR1 SGHTA, CDR2 FQGNSA. This chain's CDR3 is CASSLGTSSNEQFF. CDR3 nucleotides: TGTGCCAGCAGCTTAGGGACTAGCAGCAATGAGCAGTTCTTC.

The V call is TRBV28, the J call TRBJ1-2, with D unresolved. Germline values: CDR1 MDHEN, CDR2 SYDVKM. Between the trimmed V and J ends, which lost 3 bases and 2 bases, there was a span of 4 bases. The CDR3 contains 12 residues. DNA for the CDR3: TGTGCCAGCAGTTTCCAGAACTATGGCTACACCTTC. Encoded protein: CASSFQNYGYTF.

This clone occurred a few times. The chain couples TRBV5-1 to TRBJ2-3; D not certain. There are 14 residues in the CDR3. With 8 bases removed from V and 0 bases from J, the gap between germline ends came to 13 bases. Germline V lookup: CDR1 SGHRS, CDR2 YFSETQ. CDR3 region: CASQSAPSTDTQYF. CDR3 sequence (DNA): TGCGCCAGTCAGAGCGCCCCAAGCACAGATACGCAGTATTTT.

This clone was recorded once. This rearrangement joins TRBV11-3 to TRBJ2-3; 7 positions match TRBD2. The V gene end was trimmed by 1 base and the J gene end by 2 bases; junction bases not matched to a gene: 9. Germline loops: CDR1 SGHNT, CDR2 YENEEA. The CDR3 contains 17 residues. DNA of the CDR3: TGTGCCAGCAGCTTAGGACGGGGCGGGGGATACACAGATACGCAGTATTTT. Its protein product is CASSLGRGGGYTDTQYF.

This chain links TRBV7-9 with TRBJ1-4; D is unclear. The CDR3 has 13 amino acids. From germline, CDR1 is SEHNR and CDR2 FQNEAQ (reference sequence). V lost 5 bases and J lost 4, with 8 bases in between. In DNA form, the CDR3 reads TGTGCCAGCAGCCAGACACATAATGAAAAACTGTTTTTT. This sequence encodes CASSQTHNEKLFF.

The gene calls are TRBV4-1 and TRBJ1-1, with 7 bases lining up with TRBD1. CDR3 length equals 13 residues. The V gene's germline CDR1 is MGHRA and CDR2 YSYEKL. V shed 3 bases, J shed 6 bases, and the junction held 4 bases outside the gene matches. The CDR3 loop reads CASSHDRVSEAFF. CDR3 nucleotides: TGCGCCAGCAGCCATGACAGGGTCTCTGAAGCTTTCTTT.

The genes are TRBV10-1 and TRBJ2-5; D is possibly TRBD2 (5 bases). From germline, CDR1 is WNHNN and CDR2 SYGVQD (reference sequence). Trimming cost V 2 bases and J 4 bases, with 8 bases left between them. This CDR3 has 13 amino acids. In DNA form, the CDR3 reads TGCGCCAGCAGTGAGGGAGGAGGAGAGACCCAGTACTTC. Protein sequence: CASSEGGGETQYF.

This sequence joins TRBV5-6 and TRBJ2-1, with D perhaps TRBD2 (6 bases). This CDR3 region has 18 residues. CDR1 is SGHDT, CDR2 YYEEEE, per germline. Trimming took off 2 bases at V and 4 bases at J, with 22 bases between the two ends. The CDR3 is CASSFLLWGRRVYNEQFF. CDR3 bases: TGTGCCAGCAGCTTCCTCCTGTGGGGGAGGAGAGTTTACAATGAGCAGTTCTTC.